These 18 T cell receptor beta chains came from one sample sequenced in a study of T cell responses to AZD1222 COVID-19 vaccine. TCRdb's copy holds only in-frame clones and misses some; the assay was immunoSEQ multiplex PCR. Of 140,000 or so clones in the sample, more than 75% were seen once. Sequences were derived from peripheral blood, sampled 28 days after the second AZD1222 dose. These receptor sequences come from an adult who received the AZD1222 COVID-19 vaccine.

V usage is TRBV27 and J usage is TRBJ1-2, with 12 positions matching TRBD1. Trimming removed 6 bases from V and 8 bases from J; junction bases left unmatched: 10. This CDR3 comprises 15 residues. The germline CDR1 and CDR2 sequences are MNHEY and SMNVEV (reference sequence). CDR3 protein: CASRPGTGGLEGYTF. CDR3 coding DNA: TGTGCCAGCAGGCCCGGGACAGGGGGCTTGGAAGGCTACACCTTC.

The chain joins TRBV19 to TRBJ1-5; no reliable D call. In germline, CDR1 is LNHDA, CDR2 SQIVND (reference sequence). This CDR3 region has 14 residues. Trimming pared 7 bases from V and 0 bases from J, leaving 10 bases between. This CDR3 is CASKKGDSNQPQHF. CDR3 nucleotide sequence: TGTGCCAGTAAGAAGGGAGATAGCAATCAGCCCCAGCATTTT.

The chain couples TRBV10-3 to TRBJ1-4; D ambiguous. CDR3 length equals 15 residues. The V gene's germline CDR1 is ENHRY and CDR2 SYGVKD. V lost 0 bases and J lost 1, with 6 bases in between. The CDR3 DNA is TGTGCCATCAGTGAGTCTGTAGTAACTAATGAAAAACTGTTTTTT. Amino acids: CAISESVVTNEKLFF.

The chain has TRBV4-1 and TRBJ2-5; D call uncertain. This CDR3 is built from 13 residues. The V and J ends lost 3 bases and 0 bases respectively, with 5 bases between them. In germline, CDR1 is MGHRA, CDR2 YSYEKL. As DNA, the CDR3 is TGCGCCAGCAGCCAGGGGTACCAAGAGACCCAGTACTTC. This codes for CASSQGYQETQYF.

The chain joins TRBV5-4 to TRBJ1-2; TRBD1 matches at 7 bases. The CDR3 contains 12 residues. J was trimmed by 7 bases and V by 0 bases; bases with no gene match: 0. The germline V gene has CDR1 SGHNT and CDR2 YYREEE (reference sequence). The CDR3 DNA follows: TGTGCCAGCAGCTTGGACAGGGGTGGCTACACCTTC. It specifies CASSLDRGGYTF.

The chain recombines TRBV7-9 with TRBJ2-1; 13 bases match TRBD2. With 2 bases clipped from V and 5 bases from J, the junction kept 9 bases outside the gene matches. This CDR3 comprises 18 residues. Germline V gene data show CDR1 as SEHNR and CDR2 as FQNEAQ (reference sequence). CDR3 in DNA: TGTGCCAGCAGCTTACGGACTAGCGGGAGTGACCGCCACAATGAGCAGTTCTTC. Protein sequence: CASSLRTSGSDRHNEQFF. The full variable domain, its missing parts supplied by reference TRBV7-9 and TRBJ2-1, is DTGVSQNPRHKITKRGQNVTFRCDPISEHNRLYWYRQTLGQGPEFLTYFQNEAQLEKSRLLSDRFSAERPKGSFSTLEIQRTEQGDSAMYLCASSLRTSGSDRHNEQFFGPGTRLTVL.

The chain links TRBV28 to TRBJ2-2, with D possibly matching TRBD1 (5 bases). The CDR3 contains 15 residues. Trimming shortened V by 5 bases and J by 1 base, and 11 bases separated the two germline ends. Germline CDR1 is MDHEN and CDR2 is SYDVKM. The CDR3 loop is CASSADGQNTGELFF. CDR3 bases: TGTGCCAGCAGTGCGGACGGACAGAACACCGGGGAGCTGTTTTTT.

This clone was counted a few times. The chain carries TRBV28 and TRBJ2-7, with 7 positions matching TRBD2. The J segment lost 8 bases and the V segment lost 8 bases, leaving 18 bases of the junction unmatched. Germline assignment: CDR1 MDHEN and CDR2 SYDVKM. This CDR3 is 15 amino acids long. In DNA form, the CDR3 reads TGTGCCAGCGGGGCTACGGAGGGAGGGCGACGAAAGCAGTACTTC. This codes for CASGATEGGRRKQYF.

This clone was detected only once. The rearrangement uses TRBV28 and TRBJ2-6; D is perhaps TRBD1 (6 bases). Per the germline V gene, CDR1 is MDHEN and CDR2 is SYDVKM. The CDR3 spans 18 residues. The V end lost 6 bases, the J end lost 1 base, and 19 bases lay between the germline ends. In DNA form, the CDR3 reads TGTGCCAGCAGGCGGTCGGACAGTTACCCATCTGGGGCCAACGTCCTGACTTTC. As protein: CASRRSDSYPSGANVLTF.

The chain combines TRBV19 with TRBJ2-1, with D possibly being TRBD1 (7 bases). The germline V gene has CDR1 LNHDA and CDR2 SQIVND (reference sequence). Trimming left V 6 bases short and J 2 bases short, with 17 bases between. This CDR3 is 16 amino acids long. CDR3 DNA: TGTGCCAGTAGGGGAGTGCGGGGACAGACCTACAATGAGCAGTTCTTC. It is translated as CASRGVRGQTYNEQFF.

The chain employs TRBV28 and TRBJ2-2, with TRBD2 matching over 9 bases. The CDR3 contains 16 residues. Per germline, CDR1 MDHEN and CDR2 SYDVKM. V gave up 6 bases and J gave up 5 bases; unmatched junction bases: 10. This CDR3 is CASRGTSRVGTGELFF. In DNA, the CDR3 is TGTGCCAGCAGGGGGACTAGCCGCGTCGGGACCGGGGAGCTGTTTTTT.

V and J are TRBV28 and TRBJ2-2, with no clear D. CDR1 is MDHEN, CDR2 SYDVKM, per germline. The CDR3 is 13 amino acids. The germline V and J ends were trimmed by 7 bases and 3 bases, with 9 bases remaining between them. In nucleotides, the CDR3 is TGTGCCAGCACGTTGCGAGACACCGGGGAGCTGTTTTTT. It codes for CASTLRDTGELFF.

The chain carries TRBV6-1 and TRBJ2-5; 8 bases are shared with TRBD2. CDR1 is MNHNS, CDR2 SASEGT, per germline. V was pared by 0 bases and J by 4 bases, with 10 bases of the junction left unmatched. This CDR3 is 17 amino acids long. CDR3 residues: CASSEAWGGGRRETQYF. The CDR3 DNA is TGTGCCAGCAGTGAAGCGTGGGGCGGGGGGCGGCGAGAGACCCAGTACTTC.

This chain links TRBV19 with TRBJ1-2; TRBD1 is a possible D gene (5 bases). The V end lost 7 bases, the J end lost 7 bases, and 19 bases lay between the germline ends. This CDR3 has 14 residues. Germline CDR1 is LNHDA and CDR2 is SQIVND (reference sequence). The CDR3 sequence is CASTPSEGAGGYTF. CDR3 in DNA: TGTGCCAGTACCCCATCAGAAGGGGCCGGTGGCTACACCTTC. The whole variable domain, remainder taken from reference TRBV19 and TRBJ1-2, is DGGITQSPKYLFRKEGQNVTLSCEQNLNHDAMYWYRQDPGQGLRLIYYSQIVNDFQKGDIAEGYSVSREKKESFPLTVTSAQKNPTAFYLCASTPSEGAGGYTFGSGTRLTVV.

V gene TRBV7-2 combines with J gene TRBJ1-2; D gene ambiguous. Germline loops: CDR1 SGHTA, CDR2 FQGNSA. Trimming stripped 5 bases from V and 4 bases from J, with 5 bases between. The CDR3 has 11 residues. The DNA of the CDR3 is TGTGCCAGCAGCCCAGGCTATGGCTACACCTTC. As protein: CASSPGYGYTF.

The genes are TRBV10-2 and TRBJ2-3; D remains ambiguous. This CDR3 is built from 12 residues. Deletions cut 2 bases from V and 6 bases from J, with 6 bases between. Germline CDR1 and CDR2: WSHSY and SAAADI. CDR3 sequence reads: CASSEQGDTQYF. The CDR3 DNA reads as TGCGCCAGCAGTGAGCAAGGGGATACGCAGTATTTT.

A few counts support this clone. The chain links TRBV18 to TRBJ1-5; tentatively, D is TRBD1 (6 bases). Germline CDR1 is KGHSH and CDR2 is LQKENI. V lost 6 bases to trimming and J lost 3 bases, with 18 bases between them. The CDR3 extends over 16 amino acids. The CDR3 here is CASSPGETGYNQPQHF. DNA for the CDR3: TGTGCCAGCTCCCCGGGAGAGACAGGCTACAATCAGCCCCAGCATTTT.

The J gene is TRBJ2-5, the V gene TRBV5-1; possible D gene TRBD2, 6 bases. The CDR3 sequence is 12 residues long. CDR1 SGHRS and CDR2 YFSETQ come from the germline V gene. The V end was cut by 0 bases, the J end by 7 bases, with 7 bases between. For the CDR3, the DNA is TGCGCCAGCAGCTTGGAGGAGGGGACCCAGTACTTC. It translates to CASSLEEGTQYF.